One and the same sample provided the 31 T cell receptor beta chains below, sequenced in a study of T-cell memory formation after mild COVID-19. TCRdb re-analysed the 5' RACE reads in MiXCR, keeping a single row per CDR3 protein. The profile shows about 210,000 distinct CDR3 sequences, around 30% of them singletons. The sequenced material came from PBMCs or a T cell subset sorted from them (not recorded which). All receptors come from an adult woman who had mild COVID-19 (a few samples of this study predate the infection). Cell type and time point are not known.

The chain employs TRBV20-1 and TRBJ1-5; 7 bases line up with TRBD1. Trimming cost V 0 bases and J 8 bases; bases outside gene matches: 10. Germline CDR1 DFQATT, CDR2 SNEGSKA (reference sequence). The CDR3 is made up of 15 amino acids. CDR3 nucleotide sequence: TGCAGTGCTAGAGACCTCCTTCAGGGGGGTGAGCCCCAGCATTTT. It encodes CSARDLLQGGEPQHF.

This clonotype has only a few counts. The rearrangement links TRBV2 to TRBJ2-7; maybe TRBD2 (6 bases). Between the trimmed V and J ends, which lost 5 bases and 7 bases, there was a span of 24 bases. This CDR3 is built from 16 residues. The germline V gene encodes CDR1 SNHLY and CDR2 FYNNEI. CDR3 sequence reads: CASSPLASSVSGEQYF. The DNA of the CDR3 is TGTGCCAGCAGTCCTCTCGCCTCTAGCGTAAGTGGGGAGCAGTACTTC. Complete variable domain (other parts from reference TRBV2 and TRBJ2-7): EPEVTQTPSHQVTQMGQEVILRCVPISNHLYFYWYRQILGQKVEFLVSFYNNEISEKSEIFDDQFSVERPDGSNFTLKIRSTKLEDSAMYFCASSPLASSVSGEQYFGPGTRLTVT.

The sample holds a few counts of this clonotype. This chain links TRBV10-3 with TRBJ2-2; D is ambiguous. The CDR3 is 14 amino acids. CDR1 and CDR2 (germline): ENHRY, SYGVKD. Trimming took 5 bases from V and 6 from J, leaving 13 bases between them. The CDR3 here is CAISQRPLSGELFF. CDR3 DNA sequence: TGTGCCATCAGTCAGAGGCCTTTGTCCGGGGAGCTGTTTTTT.

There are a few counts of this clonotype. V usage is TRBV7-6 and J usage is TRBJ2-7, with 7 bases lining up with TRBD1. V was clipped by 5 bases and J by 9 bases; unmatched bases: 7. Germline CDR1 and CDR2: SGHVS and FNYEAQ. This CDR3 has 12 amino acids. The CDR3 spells CASSGRTGWQYF. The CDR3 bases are TGTGCCAGCAGCGGACGGACAGGTTGGCAGTACTTC.

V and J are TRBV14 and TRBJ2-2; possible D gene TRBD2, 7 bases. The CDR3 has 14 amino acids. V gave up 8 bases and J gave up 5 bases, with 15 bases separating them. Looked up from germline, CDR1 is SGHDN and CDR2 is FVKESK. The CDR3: CASRRGGRTGELFF. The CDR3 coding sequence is TGTGCCAGCCGGAGGGGGGGCCGGACCGGGGAGCTGTTTTTT.

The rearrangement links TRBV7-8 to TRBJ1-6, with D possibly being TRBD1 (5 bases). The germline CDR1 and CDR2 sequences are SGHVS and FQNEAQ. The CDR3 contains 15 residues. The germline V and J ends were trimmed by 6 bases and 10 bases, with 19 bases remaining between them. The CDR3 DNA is TGTGCCAGCAGAAAGGGTGGACAAAAAGGATCACCCCTCCACTTT. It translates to CASRKGGQKGSPLHF.

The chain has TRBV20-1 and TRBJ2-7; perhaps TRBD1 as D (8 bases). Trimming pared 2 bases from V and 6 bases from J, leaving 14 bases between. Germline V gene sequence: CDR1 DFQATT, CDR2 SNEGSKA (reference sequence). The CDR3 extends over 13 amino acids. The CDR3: CSARRTGGAEQYF. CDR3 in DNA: TGCAGTGCTAGACGTACAGGGGGGGCCGAGCAGTACTTC.

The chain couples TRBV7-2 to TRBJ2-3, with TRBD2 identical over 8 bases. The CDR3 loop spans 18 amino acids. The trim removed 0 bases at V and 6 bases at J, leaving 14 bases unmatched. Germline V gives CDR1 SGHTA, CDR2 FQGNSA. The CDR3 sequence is CASSLALSRAGASDTQYF. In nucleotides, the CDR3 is TGTGCCAGCAGCTTAGCTCTCTCCAGAGCGGGAGCTAGTGATACGCAGTATTTT.

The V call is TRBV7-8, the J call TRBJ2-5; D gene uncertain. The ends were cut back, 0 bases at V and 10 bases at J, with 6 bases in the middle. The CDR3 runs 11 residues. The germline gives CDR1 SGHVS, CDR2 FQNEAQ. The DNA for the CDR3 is TGTGCCAGCAGCTTAGCGCAATACCAGTACTTC. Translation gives CASSLAQYQYF.

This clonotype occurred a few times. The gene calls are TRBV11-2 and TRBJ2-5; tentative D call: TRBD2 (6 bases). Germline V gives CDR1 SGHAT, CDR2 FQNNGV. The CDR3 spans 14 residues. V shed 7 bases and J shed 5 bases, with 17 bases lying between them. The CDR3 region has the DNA TGTGCCAGCACTCCTCTCAGGGCGGGGGAGACCCAGTACTTC. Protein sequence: CASTPLRAGETQYF.

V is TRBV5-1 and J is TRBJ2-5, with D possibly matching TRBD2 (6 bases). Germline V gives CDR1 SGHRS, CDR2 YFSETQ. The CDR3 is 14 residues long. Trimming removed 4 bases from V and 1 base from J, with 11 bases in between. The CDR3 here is CASSRGTFQETQYF. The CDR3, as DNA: TGCGCCAGCAGCCGGGGGACTTTCCAAGAGACCCAGTACTTC.

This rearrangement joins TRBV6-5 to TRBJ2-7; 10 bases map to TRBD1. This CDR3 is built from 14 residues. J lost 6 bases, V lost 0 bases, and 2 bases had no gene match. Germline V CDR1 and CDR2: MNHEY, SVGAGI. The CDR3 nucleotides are TGTGCCAGCAGTTACTCGGGACAGGGGACCGAGCAGTACTTC. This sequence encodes CASSYSGQGTEQYF.

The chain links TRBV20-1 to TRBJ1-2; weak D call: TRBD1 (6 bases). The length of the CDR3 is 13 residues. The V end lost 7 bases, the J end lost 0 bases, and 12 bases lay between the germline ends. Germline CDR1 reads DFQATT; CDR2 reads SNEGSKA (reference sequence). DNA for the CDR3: TGCAGTGGCCGGGACAACGCTAACTATGGCTACACCTTC. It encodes CSGRDNANYGYTF.

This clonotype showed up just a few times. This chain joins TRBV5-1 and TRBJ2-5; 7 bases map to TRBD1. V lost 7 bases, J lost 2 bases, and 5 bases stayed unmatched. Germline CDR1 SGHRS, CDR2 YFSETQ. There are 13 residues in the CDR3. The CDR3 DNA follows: TGCGCCAGCGCCCGACAGGGACAAGAGACCCAGTACTTC. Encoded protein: CASARQGQETQYF.

The CDR3: CASSLGGEGSEAFF. The CDR3 coding sequence is TGTGCCAGCAGTTTAGGGGGGGAAGGGTCTGAAGCTTTCTTT. This chain links TRBV12-3 or TRBV12-4 with TRBJ1-1, with D perhaps TRBD1 (5 bases). The V and J ends lost 1 base and 6 bases respectively, with 12 bases between them. This CDR3 spans 14 amino acids.

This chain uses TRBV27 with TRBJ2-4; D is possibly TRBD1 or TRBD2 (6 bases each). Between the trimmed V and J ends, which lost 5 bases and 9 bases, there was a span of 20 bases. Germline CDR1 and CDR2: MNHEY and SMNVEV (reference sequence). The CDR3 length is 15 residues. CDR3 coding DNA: TGTGCCAGCAGTCTCAGAAGGGGGGAGGAGGTCATTCAGTACTTC. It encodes CASSLRRGEEVIQYF.

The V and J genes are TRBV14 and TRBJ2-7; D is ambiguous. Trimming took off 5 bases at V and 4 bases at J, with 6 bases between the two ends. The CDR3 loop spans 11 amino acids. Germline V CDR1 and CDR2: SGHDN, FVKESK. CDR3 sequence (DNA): TGTGCCAGCAGCGCCTATTACGAGCAGTACTTC. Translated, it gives CASSAYYEQYF.

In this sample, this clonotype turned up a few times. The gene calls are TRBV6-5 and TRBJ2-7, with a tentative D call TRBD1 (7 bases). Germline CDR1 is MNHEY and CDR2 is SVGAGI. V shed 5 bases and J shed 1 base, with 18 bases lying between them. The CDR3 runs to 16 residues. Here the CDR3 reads CASSHPLAGGSYEQYF. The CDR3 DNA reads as TGTGCCAGCAGTCACCCCCTAGCAGGGGGGTCCTACGAGCAGTACTTC.

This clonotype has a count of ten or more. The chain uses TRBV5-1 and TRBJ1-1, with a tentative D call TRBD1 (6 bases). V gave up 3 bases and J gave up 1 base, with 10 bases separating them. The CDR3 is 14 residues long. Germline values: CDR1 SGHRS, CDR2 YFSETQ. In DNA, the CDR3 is TGCGCCAGCAGCTGGGGACACGCGAACACTGAAGCTTTCTTT. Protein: CASSWGHANTEAFF.

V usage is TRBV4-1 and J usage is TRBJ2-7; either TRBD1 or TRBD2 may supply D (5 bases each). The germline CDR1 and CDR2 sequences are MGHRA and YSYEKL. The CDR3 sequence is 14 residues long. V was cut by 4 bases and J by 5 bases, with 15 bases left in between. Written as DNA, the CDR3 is TGCGCCAGCAGCCGAGTGGGACGGCACGACGAGCAGTACTTC. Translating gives CASSRVGRHDEQYF.

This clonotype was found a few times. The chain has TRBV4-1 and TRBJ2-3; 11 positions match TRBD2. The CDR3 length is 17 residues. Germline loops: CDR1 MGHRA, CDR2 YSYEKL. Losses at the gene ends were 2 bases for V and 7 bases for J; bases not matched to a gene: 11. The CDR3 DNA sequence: TGCGCCAGCAGCCAATCGCTAGCGGGGGGCGCCGGGAATACGCAGTATTTT. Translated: CASSQSLAGGAGNTQYF.

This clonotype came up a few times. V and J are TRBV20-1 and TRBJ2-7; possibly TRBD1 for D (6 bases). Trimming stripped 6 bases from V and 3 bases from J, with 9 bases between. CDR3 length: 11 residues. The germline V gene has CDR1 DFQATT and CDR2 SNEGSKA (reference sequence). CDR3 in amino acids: CSAGTHYEQYF. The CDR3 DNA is TGCAGTGCCGGGACACACTACGAGCAGTACTTC.

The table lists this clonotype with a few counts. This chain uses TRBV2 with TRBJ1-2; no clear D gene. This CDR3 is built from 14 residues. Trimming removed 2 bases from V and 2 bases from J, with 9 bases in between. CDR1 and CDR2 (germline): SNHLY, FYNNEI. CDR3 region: CASSEPGKNYGYTF. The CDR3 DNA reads TGTGCCAGCAGTGAACCGGGGAAGAACTATGGCTACACCTTC.

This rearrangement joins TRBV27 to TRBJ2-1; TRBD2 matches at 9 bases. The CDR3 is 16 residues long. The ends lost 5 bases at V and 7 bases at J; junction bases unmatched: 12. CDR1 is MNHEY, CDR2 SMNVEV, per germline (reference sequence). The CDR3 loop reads CASSIYSLAGKNEQFF. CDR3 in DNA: TGTGCCAGCAGTATATACTCCCTAGCGGGGAAGAATGAGCAGTTCTTC.

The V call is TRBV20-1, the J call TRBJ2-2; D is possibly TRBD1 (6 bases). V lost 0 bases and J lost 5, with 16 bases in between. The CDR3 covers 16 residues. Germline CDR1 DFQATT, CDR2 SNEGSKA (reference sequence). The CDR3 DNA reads TGCAGTGCTAGAGATAGGGAACAGGGAGAGACCGGGGAGCTGTTTTTT. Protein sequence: CSARDREQGETGELFF.

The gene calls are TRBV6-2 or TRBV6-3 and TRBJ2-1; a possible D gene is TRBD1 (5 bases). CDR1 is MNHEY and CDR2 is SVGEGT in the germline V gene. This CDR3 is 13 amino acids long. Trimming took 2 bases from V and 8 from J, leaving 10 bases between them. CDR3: CASSYTGPHEQFF. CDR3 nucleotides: TGTGCCAGCAGTTACACAGGCCCCCATGAGCAGTTCTTC.

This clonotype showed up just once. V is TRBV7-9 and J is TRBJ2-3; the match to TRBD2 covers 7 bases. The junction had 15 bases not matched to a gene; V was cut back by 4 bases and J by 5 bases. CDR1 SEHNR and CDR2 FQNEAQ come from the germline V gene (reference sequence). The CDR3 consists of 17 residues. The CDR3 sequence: CASSSGGGGGPQDTQYF. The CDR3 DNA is TGTGCCAGCAGCTCCGGGGGTGGGGGAGGGCCTCAAGATACGCAGTATTTT.

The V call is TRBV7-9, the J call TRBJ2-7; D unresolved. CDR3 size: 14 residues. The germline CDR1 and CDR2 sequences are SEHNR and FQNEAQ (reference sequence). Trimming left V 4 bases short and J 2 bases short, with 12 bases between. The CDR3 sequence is CASSSMGHTYEQYF. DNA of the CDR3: TGTGCCAGCAGCTCCATGGGCCATACCTACGAGCAGTACTTC.

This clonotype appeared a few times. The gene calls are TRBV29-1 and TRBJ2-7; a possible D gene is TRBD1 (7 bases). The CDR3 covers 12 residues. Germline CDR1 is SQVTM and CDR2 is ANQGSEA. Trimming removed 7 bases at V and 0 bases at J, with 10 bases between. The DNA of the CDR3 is TGCAGCGCGGGGGACAGCTCCTACGAGCAGTACTTC. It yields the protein CSAGDSSYEQYF.

The CDR3: CASRQGSGNQPQHF. Written as DNA, the CDR3 is TGCGCCAGCCGACAGGGGTCGGGGAATCAGCCCCAGCATTTT. The rearrangement uses TRBV5-1 and TRBJ1-5; 8 bases are a match to TRBD1. Losses at the gene ends were 7 bases for V and 4 bases for J; bases not matched to a gene: 7. The CDR3 is 14 amino acids. Germline V lookup: CDR1 SGHRS, CDR2 YFSETQ.

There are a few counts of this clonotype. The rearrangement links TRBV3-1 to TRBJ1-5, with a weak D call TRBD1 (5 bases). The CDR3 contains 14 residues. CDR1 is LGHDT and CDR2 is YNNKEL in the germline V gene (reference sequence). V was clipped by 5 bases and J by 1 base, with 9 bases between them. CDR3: CASSSTVSNQPQHF. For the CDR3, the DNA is TGTGCCAGCAGCTCGACAGTAAGCAATCAGCCCCAGCATTTT.